The 22 T cell receptor beta chains below come from one sample, sequenced in a study of CD8+ T cells in alopecia areata. Treatment noted: oral pan-JAK inhibitor, 5-10 mg twice daily. cDNA serving as the sequencing template came from extracted, reverse transcribed RNA. Assay used: immunoSEQ multiplex PCR; TCRdb lists only in-frame clones, some missing. The table shows over 150,000 clones, with around three fifths occurring only once. The starting material was CD4+ T cells sorted from blood, obtained at week 24, from a patient treated with tofacitinib. The receptors were sampled from a human donor with alopecia areata.

This clone was observed a few times. The chain uses TRBV15 and TRBJ1-1; the match to TRBD1 covers 7 bases. Germline V lookup: CDR1 LNHNV, CDR2 YYDKDF (reference sequence). The CDR3 is 17 residues long. The junction had 7 bases not matched to a gene; V was cut back by 0 bases and J by 0 bases. The CDR3 coding sequence is TGTGCCACCAGCAGAGATGGGACAGCTTCAATGAACACTGAAGCTTTCTTT. It is translated as CATSRDGTASMNTEAFF.

This rearrangement joins TRBV29-1 to TRBJ2-2; D could derive from TRBD1 or TRBD2 (6 bases each). V was trimmed by 7 bases and J by 5 bases, leaving 11 bases between them. The CDR3 totals 12 residues. In germline, CDR1 is SQVTM, CDR2 ANQGSEA. The CDR3 DNA sequence: TGCAGCGGCGGGACACTTACCGGGGAGCTGTTTTTT. Translating gives CSGGTLTGELFF.

The rearrangement joins TRBV7-2 to TRBJ2-7, with D perhaps TRBD1 or TRBD2 (6 bases each). Germline V gives CDR1 SGHTA, CDR2 FQGNSA. The CDR3 has 14 residues. With 4 bases removed from V and 4 bases from J, the gap between germline ends came to 14 bases. As DNA, the CDR3 is TGTGCCAGCAGCTACCGAGGGGGGCCTTACGAGCAGTACTTC. Translating gives CASSYRGGPYEQYF.

The CDR3 loop reads CASSQDPRGYGYTF. CDR3 bases: TGCGCCAGCAGCCAAGATCCGAGAGGGTATGGCTACACCTTC. The J gene is TRBJ1-2, the V gene TRBV4-1; no definite D call. From germline, CDR1 is MGHRA and CDR2 YSYEKL. Between the trimmed V and J ends, which lost 0 bases and 5 bases, there was a span of 10 bases. The CDR3 extends over 14 amino acids.

The chain uses TRBV19 and TRBJ2-5; D remains ambiguous. Germline V gives CDR1 LNHDA, CDR2 SQIVND (reference sequence). The CDR3 is 13 residues long. The germline V and J ends were trimmed by 10 bases and 3 bases, with 15 bases remaining between them. Here the CDR3 reads CATSVGREETQYF. As DNA, the CDR3 is TGTGCCACCTCGGTGGGCCGGGAAGAGACCCAGTACTTC.

This clone was recorded a few times. The chain uses TRBV19 and TRBJ1-2; D may be TRBD1 (5 bases). CDR1 is LNHDA, CDR2 SQIVND, per germline (reference sequence). This CDR3 comprises 11 residues. V was clipped by 11 bases and J by 8 bases, with 15 bases between them. CDR3 DNA: TGTGCCTCCCAGGACATTATAGGCTACACCTTC. This encodes CASQDIIGYTF.

CDR3 bases: TGCGCCAGCAGCTCCGGTGGCGGTGAGACCCAGTACTTC. It is translated as CASSSGGGETQYF. The chain employs TRBV5-1 and TRBJ2-5, with D uncertain. CDR1 and CDR2 from the germline V gene are SGHRS and YFSETQ. Trimming pared 3 bases from V and 5 bases from J, leaving 11 bases between. CDR3 length: 13 residues. Full variable domain (missing parts from reference TRBV5-1 and TRBJ2-5): KAGVTQTPRYLIKTRGQQVTLSCSPISGHRSVSWYQQTPGQGLQFLFEYFSETQRNKGNFPGRFSGRQFSNSRSEMNVSTLELGDSALYLCASSSGGGETQYFGPGTRLLVL.

The rearrangement links TRBV10-3 to TRBJ1-5, with no clear D. Germline V gene sequence: CDR1 ENHRY, CDR2 SYGVKD. The CDR3 loop spans 13 amino acids. Deletions cut 6 bases from V and 1 base from J, with 7 bases between. The chain's CDR3 is CAISVDSNQPQHF. The DNA of the CDR3 is TGTGCCATCAGCGTTGACAGCAATCAGCCCCAGCATTTT.

The chain joins TRBV29-1 to TRBJ2-5; D is uncertain. The CDR3 is 11 residues long. With 5 bases removed from V and 4 bases from J, the gap between germline ends came to 8 bases. Germline V lookup: CDR1 SQVTM, CDR2 ANQGSEA. The CDR3 is CSVRYRETQYF. The CDR3 DNA follows: TGCAGCGTTCGATACCGAGAGACCCAGTACTTC.

The chain couples TRBV15 to TRBJ2-5; 8 nucleotides line up with TRBD2. With 6 bases clipped from V and 7 bases from J, the junction kept 10 bases outside the gene matches. Germline assignment: CDR1 LNHNV and CDR2 YYDKDF (reference sequence). The CDR3 loop spans 14 amino acids. CDR3 sequence: CATSTDGGAGTQYF. CDR3 DNA sequence: TGTGCCACCAGTACTGACGGGGGGGCAGGGACCCAGTACTTC.

V gene TRBV5-1 combines with J gene TRBJ2-4; tentatively, D is TRBD1 (5 bases). Trimming took off 2 bases at V and 11 bases at J, with 14 bases between the two ends. Germline lookup yields CDR1 SGHRS and CDR2 YFSETQ. This CDR3 region has 13 residues. The chain's CDR3 is CASSLGGAGVQYF. In DNA form, the CDR3 reads TGCGCCAGCAGCTTAGGTGGGGCTGGGGTTCAGTACTTC.

The V and J genes are TRBV6-5 and TRBJ1-6; 7 nucleotides line up with TRBD1. In germline, CDR1 is MNHEY, CDR2 SVGAGI. V lost 6 bases and J lost 9; bases outside the gene matches: 5. CDR3 length: 13 residues. The CDR3 DNA reads TGTGCCAGCAGACCCGACAGGGCTTCACCCCTCCACTTT. As protein: CASRPDRASPLHF.

This chain connects TRBV5-4 to TRBJ2-7; D may be TRBD2 (6 bases). V was pared by 0 bases and J by 7 bases, with 14 bases between. This CDR3 comprises 14 residues. CDR1 SGHNT and CDR2 YYREEE come from the germline V gene (reference sequence). The CDR3 spells CASSLAGDFGEQYF. CDR3 DNA: TGTGCCAGCAGCTTGGCCGGGGACTTTGGAGAGCAGTACTTC. The entire variable domain, with the rest obtained from reference TRBV5-4 and TRBJ2-7, is as follows: ETGVTQSPTHLIKTRGQQVTLRCSSQSGHNTVSWYQQALGQGPQFIFQYYREEENGRGNFPPRFSGLQFPNYSSELNVNALELDDSALYLCASSLAGDFGEQYFGPGTRLTVT.

This chain uses TRBV5-1 with TRBJ2-1, with D unresolved. CDR3 length: 11 amino acids. Germline loops: CDR1 SGHRS, CDR2 YFSETQ. V lost 0 bases and J 8 bases, leaving 3 bases between the germline ends. Here the CDR3 reads CASSLDHEQFF. CDR3 DNA: TGCGCCAGCAGCTTGGATCATGAGCAGTTCTTC.

This rearrangement joins TRBV29-1 to TRBJ1-2, with a weak D call TRBD1 (6 bases). Trimming removed 7 bases from V and 4 bases from J, with 16 bases in between. This CDR3 region has 13 residues. Germline CDR1 and CDR2: SQVTM and ANQGSEA. CDR3 protein: CSAVIQGSYGYTF. DNA for the CDR3: TGCAGCGCCGTTATACAGGGAAGCTATGGCTACACCTTC.

This clone was seen a few times. The chain carries TRBV10-2 and TRBJ2-1, with D possibly matching TRBD1 (5 bases). Germline V gene data show CDR1 as WSHSY and CDR2 as SAAADI. Deletions cut 3 bases from V and 12 bases from J, with 18 bases between. This CDR3 has 14 residues. The CDR3 protein is CASSDQGYFRVQFF. The CDR3 DNA follows: TGCGCCAGCAGTGACCAGGGATACTTCAGAGTGCAGTTCTTC.

The gene calls are TRBV29-1 and TRBJ2-7; D gene uncertain. The CDR3 loop spans 15 amino acids. Germline CDR1 reads SQVTM; CDR2 reads ANQGSEA. The V and J ends lost 4 bases and 10 bases respectively, with 26 bases between them. CDR3 bases: TGCAGCGTTGCACACCCGGATTATTCGGGCCTGGGACAGTACTTC. Protein product: CSVAHPDYSGLGQYF.

V and J are TRBV6-6 and TRBJ1-6; no clear D. V dropped 7 bases and J dropped 1 base, with 11 bases sitting between them. This CDR3 has 15 residues. Germline-derived CDR1 and CDR2 are MNHNY and SVGAGI (reference sequence). The CDR3 region is CASTLEGSYNSPLHF. The CDR3 DNA sequence: TGTGCCAGCACCCTTGAGGGATCCTATAATTCACCCCTCCACTTT.

The chain employs TRBV30 and TRBJ2-1; tentative D call: TRBD2 (6 bases). Trimming shortened V by 0 bases and J by 6 bases, and 18 bases separated the two germline ends. In germline, CDR1 is GTSNPN, CDR2 SVGIG (reference sequence). This CDR3 is built from 16 residues. The chain's CDR3 is CAWSVLGGAGGNEQFF. CDR3 sequence (DNA): TGTGCCTGGAGTGTACTAGGCGGGGCGGGTGGCAATGAGCAGTTCTTC.

This clone has just a few counts. The chain combines TRBV25-1 with TRBJ1-6, with D possibly being TRBD1 (6 bases). V lost 6 bases and J 7 bases, leaving 16 bases between the germline ends. The CDR3 sequence is 15 residues long. Germline-derived CDR1 and CDR2 are MGHDK and SYGVNS. This CDR3 reads CASSTLDRTNSPLHF. DNA of the CDR3: TGTGCCAGCAGCACACTGGACAGAACCAATTCACCCCTCCACTTT. The variable domain in full, with the rest retrieved from reference TRBV25-1 and TRBJ1-6, is EADIYQTPRYLVIGTGKKITLECSQTMGHDKMYWYQQDPGMELHLIHYSYGVNSTEKGDLSSESTVSRIRTEHFPLTLESARPSHTSQYLCASSTLDRTNSPLHFGNGTRLTVT.

V is TRBV2 and J is TRBJ2-5, with 7 nucleotides matching TRBD1. The CDR3 is 15 amino acids. Trimming cost V 5 bases and J 1 base; bases outside gene matches: 7. Germline V gene data show CDR1 as SNHLY and CDR2 as FYNNEI. Written as DNA, the CDR3 is TGTGCCAGCAGTCCAGGGGGTTATTTCCAAGAGACCCAGTACTTC. It translates to CASSPGGYFQETQYF.

This chain uses TRBV7-9 with TRBJ1-6, with 7 positions matching TRBD1. There are 15 residues in the CDR3. V shed 4 bases and J 8 bases; nucleotides not matched to a gene: 8. Germline CDR1 is SEHNR and CDR2 is FQNEAQ (reference sequence). CDR3 amino acids: CASSSQGIVDSPLHF. Written as DNA, the CDR3 is TGTGCCAGCAGCTCACAGGGGATCGTCGATTCACCCCTCCACTTT. The complete variable domain, with remaining parts taken from reference TRBV7-9 and TRBJ1-6, reads DTGVSQNPRHKITKRGQNVTFRCDPISEHNRLYWYRQTLGQGPEFLTYFQNEAQLEKSRLLSDRFSAERPKGSFSTLEIQRTEQGDSAMYLCASSSQGIVDSPLHFGNGTRLTVT.